Listed below are T cell receptor beta chains from one sample, sequenced in a study of shared clonotypes between healthy human individuals. Generated by immunoSEQ multiplex PCR, the TCRdb table keeps only in-frame clones and is missing some. The table lists 2 million to 2.5 million clones, about nine tenths of them singletons. The sequencing sample was made of naive CD4+ T cells from PBMCs. The receptors shown here come from a man aged 18 to 35 in good health. Some clones in this sample may be carry-over from other donors' samples. Both conserved end residues are part of each CDR3. The D gene is left open where the match is weak. Rows may omit the clone size; those that give it use once, few, many or a size class.

v_gene: TRBV29-1
d_gene: TRBD2
abundance: .
j_gene: TRBJ2-5
CDR3nt: TGCAGCGTCGGGGGGCAAGAGACCCAGTACTTC
CDR3aa: CSVGGQETQYF

v_gene: TRBV27
d_gene: TRBD2
abundance: .
j_gene: TRBJ2-3
CDR3nt: TGTGCCAGCAGTTCGCCGGGACTAGCGGGAGGGCGAGGAACAGATACGCAGTATTTT
CDR3aa: CASSSPGLAGGRGTDTQYF

v_gene: TRBV30
d_gene: .
abundance: .
j_gene: TRBJ2-2
CDR3nt: TGTGCCTGGATAGTCAAGTACTCGGGCACCGGGGAGCTGTTTTTT
CDR3aa: CAWIVKYSGTGELFF

v_gene: TRBV5-4
d_gene: TRBD2
abundance: .
j_gene: TRBJ2-3
CDR3nt: TGTGCCAGCAGCTTGGCCGGGTCTAGCGGGAGGGTCGTCACAGATACGCAGTATTTT
CDR3aa: CASSLAGSSGRVVTDTQYF

v_gene: TRBV30
d_gene: .
abundance: .
j_gene: TRBJ1-3
CDR3nt: TGTGCCTGGAGTGGTCTGGTCTCTGGAAACACCATATATTTT
CDR3aa: CAWSGLVSGNTIYF

v_gene: TRBV11-2
d_gene: .
abundance: .
j_gene: TRBJ1-1
CDR3nt: TGTGCCAGCAGCCCCCAGGGAGGGCGCCCCAGGACTGAAGCTTTCTTT
CDR3aa: CASSPQGGRPRTEAFF

v_gene: TRBV7-3
d_gene: TRBD2
abundance: .
j_gene: TRBJ2-1
CDR3nt: TGTGCCAGCAGCTTAATCGGACTAGCGGGAAACAATGAGCAGTTCTTC
CDR3aa: CASSLIGLAGNNEQFF

v_gene: TRBV2
d_gene: .
abundance: .
j_gene: TRBJ1-5
CDR3nt: TGTGCCAGCAGTGGGCAGGGAGGCCCCAATGGACAGCCCCAGCATTTT
CDR3aa: CASSGQGGPNGQPQHF

v_gene: TRBV2
d_gene: TRBD1
abundance: .
j_gene: TRBJ2-6
CDR3nt: TGTGCCAGCAGTGGACAGGGGGCGTCTGGGGCCAACGTCCTGACTTTC
CDR3aa: CASSGQGASGANVLTF

v_gene: TRBV5-4
d_gene: .
abundance: .
j_gene: TRBJ1-1
CDR3nt: TGTGCCAGCAGCTTCGGCGGGACGGAAAACACTGAAGCTTTCTTT
CDR3aa: CASSFGGTENTEAFF

v_gene: TRBV5-1
d_gene: .
abundance: .
j_gene: TRBJ1-4
CDR3nt: TGCGCCAGCAGCTCCGGGACGCCCGGAGAAAAACTGTTTTTT
CDR3aa: CASSSGTPGEKLFF

v_gene: TRBV2
d_gene: .
abundance: .
j_gene: TRBJ2-7
CDR3nt: TGTGCCAGCACCCGCCTAGCTCCCTACGAGCAGTACTTC
CDR3aa: CASTRLAPYEQYF

v_gene: TRBV9
d_gene: .
abundance: few
j_gene: TRBJ2-2
CDR3nt: TGTGCCAGCAGCGTAGTCGAGAACACCGGGGAGCTGTTTTTT
CDR3aa: CASSVVENTGELFF

v_gene: TRBV7-9
d_gene: .
abundance: .
j_gene: TRBJ2-5
CDR3nt: TGTGCCAGCAGCCCGCGGGCCCAGGAGACCCAGTACTTC
CDR3aa: CASSPRAQETQYF

v_gene: TRBV4-2
d_gene: TRBD2
abundance: .
j_gene: TRBJ2-2
CDR3nt: TGTGCCAGCAGCCAAGGACTAGCGGGAGACCGTGGCGGGGAGCTGTTTTTT
CDR3aa: CASSQGLAGDRGGELFF

v_gene: TRBV30
d_gene: .
abundance: few
j_gene: TRBJ1-1
CDR3nt: TGTGCCTGGAGTCCGGGGACAGAAGCTTTCTTT
CDR3aa: CAWSPGTEAFF

v_gene: TRBV10-3
d_gene: .
abundance: .
j_gene: TRBJ1-4
CDR3nt: TGTGCCATCAGGAGGCTCCTGAATGAAAAACTGTTTTTT
CDR3aa: CAIRRLLNEKLFF

v_gene: TRBV28
d_gene: TRBD1
abundance: .
j_gene: TRBJ1-5
CDR3nt: TGTGCCAGCAGTTCCAGGACAGGGGTCGATCAGCCCCAGCATTTT
CDR3aa: CASSSRTGVDQPQHF

v_gene: TRBV7-3
d_gene: TRBD1
abundance: .
j_gene: TRBJ2-2
CDR3nt: TGTGCCAGCAGTCAAACAGGGGACACCGGGGAGCTGTTTTTT
CDR3aa: CASSQTGDTGELFF

v_gene: TRBV9
d_gene: TRBD1
abundance: .
j_gene: TRBJ2-2
CDR3nt: TGTGCCAGCAGCGTAACACCGACAGGGGAACGGACCGGGGAGCTGTTTTTT
CDR3aa: CASSVTPTGERTGELFF

v_gene: TRBV28
d_gene: .
abundance: .
j_gene: TRBJ2-2
CDR3nt: TGTGCCAGCAGTTTCGGGGGCACCGGGGAGCTGTTTTTT
CDR3aa: CASSFGGTGELFF

v_gene: TRBV5-1
d_gene: .
abundance: .
j_gene: TRBJ2-7
CDR3nt: TGCGCCAGCAGCTTGGTGACTGACTCCTACGAGCAGTACTTC
CDR3aa: CASSLVTDSYEQYF

v_gene: TRBV6-5
d_gene: .
abundance: .
j_gene: TRBJ1-6
CDR3nt: TGTGCCAGCAGTTTAGGGCGGTTTAATTCACCCCTCCACTTT
CDR3aa: CASSLGRFNSPLHF

v_gene: TRBV10-1
d_gene: .
abundance: .
j_gene: TRBJ2-7
CDR3nt: TGCGCCAGCAGTGAAATTTGGGGAAGGGGCGAGCAGTACTTC
CDR3aa: CASSEIWGRGEQYF

v_gene: TRBV4-1
d_gene: .
abundance: .
j_gene: TRBJ1-1
CDR3nt: TGCGCCAGCAGCCGAGTCCCACAGGGGAACACTGAAGCTTTCTTT
CDR3aa: CASSRVPQGNTEAFF

v_gene: TRBV7-6
d_gene: TRBD1
abundance: .
j_gene: TRBJ1-2
CDR3nt: TGTGCCAGCAGCCGGACAGGGGGCGGTTATGGCTACACCTTC
CDR3aa: CASSRTGGGYGYTF

v_gene: TRBV19
d_gene: TRBD1
abundance: once
j_gene: TRBJ1-2
CDR3nt: TGTGCCAGTAACCGTCCGGGACAGGGGACCGCATGGGTATTC
CDR3aa: CASNRPGQGTAWVF

v_gene: TRBV6-4
d_gene: TRBD2
abundance: .
j_gene: TRBJ2-7
CDR3nt: TGTGCCAGCAGTGAAACTAGCGGGAGTAGCAAGCAGTACTTC
CDR3aa: CASSETSGSSKQYF

v_gene: TRBV7-9
d_gene: TRBD1
abundance: .
j_gene: TRBJ1-2
CDR3nt: TGTGCCAGCAGCTTAGTTGGGACAGGGAACGGCTACACCTTC
CDR3aa: CASSLVGTGNGYTF